The next 22 T cell receptor beta chains were all read from a single sample in a study of T cell repertoires and Cas9 in healthy adults. Assay used: immunoSEQ multiplex PCR; TCRdb lists only in-frame clones, some missing. The sample has some 20,000 clones, about 90% seen once. Sequencing input: CD4+ effector T cells (CD127+, CD25-, CD137-, CD154-) from PBMCs; culture status not recorded. These receptors were taken from a human donor in good health.

Points on this clone: Because the CDR3 is missing its conserved closing phenylalanine or tryptophan, this is likely a read error. J is TRBJ2-7 and V is TRBV7-2, with a possible D match to TRBD2 (5 bases). The CDR3 extends over 18 amino acids. Germline loops: CDR1 SGHTA, CDR2 FQGNSA. DNA for the CDR3: TGCGCCAGCAGCTTAGCGTGGCTCGGGTCAGCCATATCCTACGAGCAGTACCTC. This sequence encodes CASSLAWLGSAISYEQYL.

The CDR3 protein is CASSLHPDPYNSPLHF. CDR3 in DNA: TGCGCCAGCAGCTTACATCCCGACCCCTATAATTCACCCCTCCACTTT. The chain couples TRBV5-1 to TRBJ1-6; D is uncertain. CDR3 length: 16 residues. Trimming stripped 2 bases from V and 2 bases from J, with 11 bases between. The V gene's germline CDR1 is SGHRS and CDR2 YFSETQ.

CDR3 sequence: CASSQVSDSWNQPQHF. As DNA, the CDR3 is TGCGCCAGCAGCCAAGTCTCGGACAGTTGGAATCAGCCCCAGCATTTT. J is TRBJ1-5 and V is TRBV4-1; possibly TRBD1 for D (6 bases). This CDR3 contains 16 residues. Germline loops: CDR1 MGHRA, CDR2 YSYEKL. Trimming removed 1 base at V and 4 bases at J, with 14 bases between.

The chain joins TRBV2 to TRBJ1-2; D might be TRBD1 (5 bases). The CDR3 sequence is 14 residues long. Germline CDR1 is SNHLY and CDR2 is FYNNEI. The V end lost 6 bases, the J end lost 3 bases, and 14 bases lay between the germline ends. Written as DNA, the CDR3 is TGTGCCAGCAGACCGGGGAGGGGTGACTATGGCTACACCTTC. Translating it yields CASRPGRGDYGYTF.

The rearrangement uses TRBV2 and TRBJ2-1, with TRBD1 identical over 7 bases. V lost 11 bases, J lost 9 bases, and 10 bases stayed unmatched. From germline, CDR1 is SNHLY and CDR2 FYNNEI. The CDR3 totals 12 residues. As DNA, the CDR3 is TGTGCCCTTAGGGAAGGGGGCGGTGAGCAGTTCTTC. Translation gives CALREGGGEQFF.

A single count supports this clone. The rearrangement joins TRBV11-2 to TRBJ1-1; 7 positions match TRBD1. The CDR3 is made up of 15 amino acids. Germline assignment: CDR1 SGHAT and CDR2 FQNNGV. V shed 6 bases and J 4 bases; nucleotides not matched to a gene: 11. The CDR3 spells CASSRQQGFGTEAFF. The CDR3 nucleotides are TGTGCCAGCAGTAGACAACAGGGGTTCGGCACTGAAGCTTTCTTT.

This chain joins TRBV7-9 and TRBJ2-3; TRBD1 is a possible D gene (5 bases). CDR1 is SEHNR and CDR2 is FQNEAQ in the germline V gene (reference sequence). The CDR3 contains 15 residues. The V gene lost 4 bases and the J gene lost 2 bases, with 13 bases spanning the gap. CDR3: CASSYPAGYTDTQYF. CDR3 DNA: TGTGCCAGCAGCTACCCGGCAGGGTACACAGATACGCAGTATTTT.

The rearrangement joins TRBV5-6 to TRBJ2-3; 9 bases agree with TRBD1. Trimming at V came to 2 bases and at J to 0 bases, leaving 1 base not matched to a gene. The CDR3 consists of 15 residues. Germline values: CDR1 SGHDT, CDR2 YYEEEE. The CDR3 nucleotides read TGTGCCAGCAGCTTACAGGGGGCTAGCACAGATACGCAGTATTTT. Its translation: CASSLQGASTDTQYF.

The CDR3 region is CASSDPPRATGNTIYF. The DNA of the CDR3 is TGCGCCAGCAGTGACCCGCCGCGGGCGACCGGAAACACCATATATTTT. The chain uses TRBV10-2 and TRBJ1-3; no reliable D call. The CDR3 length is 16 residues. Trimming removed 3 bases from V and 4 bases from J, with 16 bases in between. Germline V gene lookup returns CDR1 WSHSY and CDR2 SAAADI.

The genes are TRBV28 and TRBJ2-7; weak D call: TRBD1 (6 bases). The CDR3 contains 14 residues. Trimming cost V 7 bases and J 3 bases, with 16 bases left between them. Germline V gives CDR1 MDHEN, CDR2 SYDVKM. The CDR3 reads CASKEQGGLYEQYF. The CDR3 region has the DNA TGTGCCAGCAAGGAGCAAGGGGGTCTCTACGAGCAGTACTTC.

The chain has TRBV7-9 and TRBJ1-1; TRBD1 might be the D (5 bases). The germline V and J ends were trimmed by 5 bases and 0 bases, with 7 bases remaining between them. The CDR3 extends over 13 amino acids. Germline assignment: CDR1 SEHNR and CDR2 FQNEAQ (reference sequence). CDR3 nucleotides: TGTGCCAGCAGCCCACAGGTGAACACTGAAGCTTTCTTT. It is translated as CASSPQVNTEAFF.

This rearrangement joins TRBV5-1 to TRBJ1-1; 7 bases are shared with TRBD1. Germline assignment: CDR1 SGHRS and CDR2 YFSETQ. Trimming cost V 7 bases and J 1 base; bases outside gene matches: 4. The CDR3 length is 13 residues. CDR3 protein: CASAGGANTEAFF. CDR3 nucleotides: TGCGCCAGCGCAGGGGGAGCGAACACTGAAGCTTTCTTT.

CDR3 loop: CASSPTGVESPLHF. CDR3 DNA sequence: TGTGCCAGCAGTCCCACTGGGGTTGAGTCACCCCTCCACTTT. The chain uses TRBV28 and TRBJ1-6; D gene uncertain. Germline-derived CDR1 and CDR2 are MDHEN and SYDVKM. V was pared by 5 bases and J by 10 bases, with 15 bases between. This CDR3 region has 14 residues.

The CDR3 DNA is TGTGCCAGCTCACCACCTAGCAGGGAGGGCACTGAAGCTTTCTTT. Amino acids: CASSPPSREGTEAFF. The chain uses TRBV18 and TRBJ1-1; tentatively, D is TRBD1 (5 bases). Trimming took 0 bases from V and 4 from J, leaving 12 bases between them. From germline, CDR1 is KGHSH and CDR2 LQKENI. This CDR3 spans 15 amino acids.

The chain employs TRBV5-1 and TRBJ2-7, with 8 bases identical to TRBD2. This CDR3 spans 15 amino acids. Germline CDR1 is SGHRS and CDR2 is YFSETQ. J lost 5 bases, V lost 4 bases, and 11 bases had no gene match. The CDR3 DNA sequence: TGCGCCAGCAGCCCATTTTTAGCGGGGAAGGACGAGCAGTACTTC. This sequence encodes CASSPFLAGKDEQYF.

The V call is TRBV5-4, the J call TRBJ1-2; TRBD1 matches at 7 bases. The CDR3 consists of 15 residues. V gave up 1 base and J gave up 8 bases; unmatched junction bases: 11. CDR1 is SGHNT, CDR2 YYREEE, per germline (reference sequence). Here the CDR3 reads CASSLFTGATPGYTF. CDR3 DNA sequence: TGTGCCAGCAGCTTGTTTACAGGGGCTACGCCAGGCTACACCTTC.

This chain links TRBV5-1 with TRBJ1-1, with D possibly matching TRBD1 (5 bases). This CDR3 spans 16 amino acids. The V and J ends lost 2 bases and 10 bases respectively, with 24 bases between them. Germline loops: CDR1 SGHRS, CDR2 YFSETQ. In nucleotides, the CDR3 is TGCGCCAGCAGCTTAGGTGGGGGAGCCCTTTTTTCGGGAGCTTTCTTT. The encoded protein is CASSLGGGALFSGAFF.

The chain couples TRBV2 to TRBJ2-2; perhaps TRBD1 as D (5 bases). The germline gives CDR1 SNHLY, CDR2 FYNNEI. The V gene lost 5 bases and the J gene lost 6 bases, with 7 bases spanning the gap. The CDR3 is 12 residues long. The DNA of the CDR3 is TGTGCCAGCAGTCAGGGTCCCGGGGAGCTGTTTTTT. Its protein is CASSQGPGELFF. The full variable domain, with the rest looked up from reference TRBV2 and TRBJ2-2, is EPEVTQTPSHQVTQMGQEVILRCVPISNHLYFYWYRQILGQKVEFLVSFYNNEISEKSEIFDDQFSVERPDGSNFTLKIRSTKLEDSAMYFCASSQGPGELFFGEGSRLTVL.

The V and J genes are TRBV5-6 and TRBJ2-1; the D gene is possibly TRBD2 (6 bases). CDR1 and CDR2 from the germline V gene are SGHDT and YYEEEE. The CDR3 length is 16 residues. V was pared by 4 bases and J by 3 bases, with 17 bases between. The CDR3 reads CASSPRGGILYNEQFF. CDR3 sequence (DNA): TGTGCCAGCAGCCCTCGGGGCGGGATCCTCTACAATGAGCAGTTCTTC.

This chain uses TRBV7-3 with TRBJ2-1, with 14 nucleotides matching TRBD2. This CDR3 region has 19 residues. CDR1 is SGHTA and CDR2 is FQGTGA in the germline V gene. With 0 bases clipped from V and 2 bases from J, the junction kept 6 bases outside the gene matches. The DNA for the CDR3 is TGTGCCAGCAGCTTAACGGTCGGGACTAGCGGGAGACCCTACAATGAGCAGTTCTTC. Its protein is CASSLTVGTSGRPYNEQFF.

This rearrangement joins TRBV18 to TRBJ2-1; 13 bases match TRBD2. Germline CDR1 KGHSH, CDR2 LQKENI. This CDR3 has 17 residues. The V and J ends lost 3 bases and 2 bases, in that order; junction bases with no gene match: 4. DNA of the CDR3: TGTGCCAGCTCACCGCAACTAGCGGGGGGGCCCTACAATGAGCAGTTCTTC. This encodes CASSPQLAGGPYNEQFF.

This clone was detected once. This chain links TRBV18 with TRBJ2-5; D call uncertain. The V gene lost 0 bases and the J gene lost 4 bases, with 3 bases spanning the gap. Germline assignment: CDR1 KGHSH and CDR2 LQKENI. The CDR3 consists of 12 residues. The CDR3 bases are TGTGCCAGCTCACCACCAGGAGAGACCCAGTACTTC. Its protein is CASSPPGETQYF.